Following are 9 T cell receptor beta chains from one sample sequenced in a study of blood T cells in healthy people across ages. PCR was performed a second time for about 6 to 12 cycles using a sample-barcoded 5' primer and a J-beta primer mix. TCRdb redid the calling of the 5' RACE reads with MiXCR, one entry per CDR3 protein. The sample shows over a million distinct CDR3 sequences, about 42% of them seen only once. Sequenced: blood. These receptors were collected from a woman aged 18-30 years in good health.

This clonotype was recorded a few times. The chain recombines TRBV20-1 with TRBJ2-1; 10 positions match TRBD2. Germline CDR1 DFQATT, CDR2 SNEGSKA (reference sequence). This CDR3 is built from 14 residues. V trimming: 6 bases; J trimming: 7 bases; junction bases outside the gene matches: 9. The DNA for the CDR3 is TGCAGTGCGAGAACTAGCGGGATTGGGAATGAGCAGTTCTTC. It codes for CSARTSGIGNEQFF.

The CDR3 reads CASSQAVAFHGYTF. CDR3 coding DNA: TGCGCCAGCAGCCAGGCTGTCGCATTCCATGGCTACACCTTC. The rearrangement uses TRBV4-1 and TRBJ1-2; D call uncertain. Germline V gene lookup returns CDR1 MGHRA and CDR2 YSYEKL. CDR3 size: 14 residues. Trimming removed 3 bases at V and 6 bases at J, with 14 bases between.

The table lists this clonotype with a few counts. The chain carries TRBV20-1 and TRBJ1-2, with 10 bases lining up with TRBD1. The junction had 4 bases not matched to a gene; V was cut back by 5 bases and J by 4 bases. Germline V gives CDR1 DFQATT, CDR2 SNEGSKA (reference sequence). The CDR3 is made up of 13 amino acids. The CDR3 here is CSAGDRGSYGYTF. Here the CDR3 DNA reads TGCAGTGCTGGGGACAGGGGCTCCTATGGCTACACCTTC.

V gene TRBV20-1 combines with J gene TRBJ1-1; 7 nucleotides line up with TRBD1. V gave up 8 bases and J gave up 1 base; unmatched junction bases: 4. Germline V CDR1 and CDR2: DFQATT, SNEGSKA (reference sequence). CDR3 length: 12 amino acids. The CDR3 region has the DNA TGCAGTCCGGGACAGCCGAACACTGAAGCTTTCTTT. Amino acid sequence: CSPGQPNTEAFF.

This clonotype was seen only a few times. The chain recombines TRBV4-3 with TRBJ2-4, with D possibly being TRBD2 (5 bases). The closer fit of TRBJ2-5 to the DNA end suggests the J call may be wrong. The CDR3 has 14 amino acids. Looked up from germline, CDR1 is LGHNA and CDR2 is YSLEER. CDR3 sequence reads: CASSQVHSAGTQYF. In nucleotides, the CDR3 is TGCGCCAGCAGCCAAGTTCACTCGGCGGGGACCCAGTACTTC.

At least ten counts were recorded for this clonotype. The V gene is TRBV29-1, the J gene TRBJ2-1; D assignment may be TRBD1 or TRBD2 (6 bases each). The CDR3 covers 11 residues. Germline V lookup: CDR1 SQVTM, CDR2 ANQGSEA. The CDR3 DNA is TGCGGGTGGGGGGCTTACAATGAGCAGTTCTTC. Protein product: CGWGAYNEQFF.

CDR3 protein: CASANTRSSYEQYF. CDR3 coding DNA: TGTGCCAGCGCAAATACAAGGAGCTCCTACGAGCAGTACTTC. V gene TRBV2 combines with J gene TRBJ2-7; D is uncertain. The V end was cut by 8 bases, the J end by 0 bases, with 14 bases between. Germline CDR1 SNHLY, CDR2 FYNNEI. The CDR3 consists of 14 residues.

The chain carries TRBV27 and TRBJ2-2, with D uncertain. CDR1 is MNHEY and CDR2 is SMNVEV in the germline V gene (reference sequence). The V and J ends lost 3 bases and 5 bases respectively, with 4 bases between them. The CDR3 is made up of 12 amino acids. CDR3 residues: CASSFATGELFF. The CDR3 DNA reads TGTGCCAGCAGTTTTGCGACCGGGGAGCTGTTTTTT.

This chain uses TRBV12-3 or TRBV12-4 with TRBJ2-7; tentative D call: TRBD1 (6 bases). The V end lost 6 bases, the J end lost 7 bases, and 16 bases lay between the germline ends. The CDR3 has 13 residues. In DNA, the CDR3 is TGTGCCAGCAGCCAACCCTGGGACAATGAGCAGTACTTC. This gives the protein CASSQPWDNEQYF.